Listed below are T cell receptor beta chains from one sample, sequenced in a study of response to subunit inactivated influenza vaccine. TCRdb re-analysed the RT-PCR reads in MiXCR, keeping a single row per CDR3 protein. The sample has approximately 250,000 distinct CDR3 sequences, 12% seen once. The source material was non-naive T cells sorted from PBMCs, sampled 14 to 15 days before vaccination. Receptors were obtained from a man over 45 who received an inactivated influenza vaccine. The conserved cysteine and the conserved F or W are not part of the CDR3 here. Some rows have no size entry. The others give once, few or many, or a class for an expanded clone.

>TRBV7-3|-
ASSLPGRGSYNEQF
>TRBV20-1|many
SARDLRRADTEAF
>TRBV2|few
ASSESGTGELF
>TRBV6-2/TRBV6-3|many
ASSYAVGTGDEKLF
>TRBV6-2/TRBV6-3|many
ASSSPPLGTGEEWNTEAF
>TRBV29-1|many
SVASADNQPQH
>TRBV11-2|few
ASSLGDLNEKLF
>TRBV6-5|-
ASGDMGRSSNYGYT
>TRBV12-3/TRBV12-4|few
ASSTPVGEQY
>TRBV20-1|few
SANSGRAKDNEQF
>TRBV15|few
ATSRDWPGGSPLH
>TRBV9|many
ASSAYQGAGETQY
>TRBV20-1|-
SAHPGLARGEQY
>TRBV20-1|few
SARVLAGTTDTQY
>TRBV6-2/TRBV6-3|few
ASSYFGLGVRDTGDSGNTIY
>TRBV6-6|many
ASSRQDQPQH
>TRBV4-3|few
ASSQGPPAGTYEQY
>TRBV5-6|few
ASSLAGPNSPLH
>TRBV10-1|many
ASSQGMGPDTQY
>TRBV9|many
ASSVEPSSYNEQF
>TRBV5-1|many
ASSLVGNYGYT
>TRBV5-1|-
ASRLNGGDTEAF
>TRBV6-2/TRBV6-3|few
ASSYSAFGTQY
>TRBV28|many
ASALGGGTDTQY
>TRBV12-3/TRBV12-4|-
ASSPRGLSSGNTIY
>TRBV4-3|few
ASSQDRVRGDTQY